This TCR beta chain was identified during a study of early T cells in non-severe SARS-CoV-2 infection. Germline V gene data show CDR1 as SQVTM and CDR2 as ANQGSEA. V was clipped by 5 bases and J by 3 bases; unmatched bases: 4. The CDR3 totals 12 residues. This clonotype was counted only a few times. TCRdb processed the 5' RACE reads anew with MiXCR; each CDR3 protein has one entry. Of 75,000 to 95,000 distinct CDR3 sequences listed, roughly 15% are singletons. The receptor comes from an adult who was a healthcare worker with PCR-confirmed SARS-CoV-2 infection or an uninfected control (not recorded which). V usage is TRBV29-1 and J usage is TRBJ2-7, with 7 bases matching TRBD2. Sequencing was performed on whole blood, taken at baseline. The CDR3 reads CSVTSEFYEQYF. The CDR3 DNA is TGCAGCGTTACTAGCGAGTTCTACGAGCAGTACTTC.